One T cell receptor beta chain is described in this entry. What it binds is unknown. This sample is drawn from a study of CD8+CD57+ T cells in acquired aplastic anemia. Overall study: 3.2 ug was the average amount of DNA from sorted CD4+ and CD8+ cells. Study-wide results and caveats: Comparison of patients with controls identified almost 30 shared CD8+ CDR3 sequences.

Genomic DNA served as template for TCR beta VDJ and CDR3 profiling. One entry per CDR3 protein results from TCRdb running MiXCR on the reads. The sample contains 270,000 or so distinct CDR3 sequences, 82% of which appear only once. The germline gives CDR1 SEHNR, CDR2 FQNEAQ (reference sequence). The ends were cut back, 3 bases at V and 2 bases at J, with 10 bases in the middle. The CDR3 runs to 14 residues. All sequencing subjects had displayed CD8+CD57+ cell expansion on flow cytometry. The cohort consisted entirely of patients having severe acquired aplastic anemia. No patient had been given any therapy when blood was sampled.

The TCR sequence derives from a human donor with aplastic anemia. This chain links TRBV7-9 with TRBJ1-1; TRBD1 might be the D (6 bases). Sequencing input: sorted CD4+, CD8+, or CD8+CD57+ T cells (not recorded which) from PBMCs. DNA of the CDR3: TGTGCCAGCAGCTTCGTAGGGGGTAACACTGAAGCTTTCTTT. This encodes CASSFVGGNTEAFF.